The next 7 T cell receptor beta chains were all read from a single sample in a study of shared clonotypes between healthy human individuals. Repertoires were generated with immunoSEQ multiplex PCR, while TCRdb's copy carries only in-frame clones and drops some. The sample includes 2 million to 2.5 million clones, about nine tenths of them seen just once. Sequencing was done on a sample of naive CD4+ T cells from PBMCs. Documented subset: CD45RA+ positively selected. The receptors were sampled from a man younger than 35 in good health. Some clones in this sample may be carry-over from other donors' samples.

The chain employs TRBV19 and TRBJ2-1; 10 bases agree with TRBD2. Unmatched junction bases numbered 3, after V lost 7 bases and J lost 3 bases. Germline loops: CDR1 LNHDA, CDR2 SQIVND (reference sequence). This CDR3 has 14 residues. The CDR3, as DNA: TGTGCCAGTATGAGGACTAGCGGCTACAATGAGCAGTTCTTC. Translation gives CASMRTSGYNEQFF.

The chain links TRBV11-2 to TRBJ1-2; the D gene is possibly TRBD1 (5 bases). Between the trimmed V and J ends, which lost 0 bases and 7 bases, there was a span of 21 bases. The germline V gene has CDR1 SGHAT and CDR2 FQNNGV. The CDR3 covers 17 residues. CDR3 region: CASSLDQMTAIISGYTF. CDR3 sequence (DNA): TGTGCCAGCAGCTTAGATCAGATGACAGCTATCATTTCTGGCTACACCTTC.

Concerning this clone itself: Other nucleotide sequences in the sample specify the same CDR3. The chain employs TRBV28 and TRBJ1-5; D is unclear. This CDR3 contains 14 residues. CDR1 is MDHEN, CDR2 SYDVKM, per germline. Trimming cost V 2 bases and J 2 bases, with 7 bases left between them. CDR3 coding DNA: TGTGCCAGCAGTTTAACGAGGGGCAATCAGCCCCAGCATTTT. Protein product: CASSLTRGNQPQHF.

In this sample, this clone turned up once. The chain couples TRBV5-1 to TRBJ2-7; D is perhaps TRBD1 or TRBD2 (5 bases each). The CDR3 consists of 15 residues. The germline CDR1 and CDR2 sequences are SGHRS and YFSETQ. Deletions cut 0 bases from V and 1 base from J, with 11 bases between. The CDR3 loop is CASSLVPGTSYEQYF. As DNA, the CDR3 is TGCGCCAGCAGCTTGGTCCCAGGGACGTCCTACGAGCAGTACTTC.

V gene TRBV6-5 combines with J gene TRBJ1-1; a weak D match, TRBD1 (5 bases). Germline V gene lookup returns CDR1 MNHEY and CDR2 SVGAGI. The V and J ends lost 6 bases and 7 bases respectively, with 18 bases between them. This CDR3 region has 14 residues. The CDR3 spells CASRPPRGAGEAFF. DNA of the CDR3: TGTGCCAGCAGACCTCCTAGAGGGGCCGGTGAAGCTTTCTTT.

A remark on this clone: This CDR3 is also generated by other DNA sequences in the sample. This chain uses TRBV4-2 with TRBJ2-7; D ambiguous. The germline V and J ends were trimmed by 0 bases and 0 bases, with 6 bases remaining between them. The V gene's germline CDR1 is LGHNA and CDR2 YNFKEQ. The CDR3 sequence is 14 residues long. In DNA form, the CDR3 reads TGTGCCAGCAGCCAAGATCGACACTCCTACGAGCAGTACTTC. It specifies CASSQDRHSYEQYF.

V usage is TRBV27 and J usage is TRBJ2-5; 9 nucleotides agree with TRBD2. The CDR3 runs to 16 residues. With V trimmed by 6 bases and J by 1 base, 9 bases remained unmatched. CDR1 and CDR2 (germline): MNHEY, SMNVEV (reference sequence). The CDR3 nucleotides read TGTGCCAGCAGCCACAGGACTAGCGCGTCCCAAGAGACCCAGTACTTC. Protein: CASSHRTSASQETQYF.